This is a list of T cell receptor beta chains from one sample in a study of blood T cell repertoires in COVID-19. The method was immunoSEQ multiplex PCR; TCRdb's version includes in-frame clones alone and lacks a portion of them. Of about 300,000 clones listed, 86% were seen once; the top ten hold around 2.4%. The sample was PBMCs or T cells enriched from blood (not recorded which). The source of these receptors is a woman younger than 30 who had recovered from COVID-19. CDR3s include the opening cysteine and the closing phenylalanine or tryptophan. A D gene is named only where the DNA matches it firmly. Clone size is stated in some rows and not others, as once, few, many or a class when expanded.

J: TRBJ2-3
V: TRBV5-8
size: -
D: TRBD1
CDR3: CASSSGQGPSTDTQYF
DNA: TGTGCCAGCAGCTCGGGACAGGGTCCTAGCACAGATACGCAGTATTTT

J: TRBJ2-3
V: TRBV3-1/TRBV3-2
size: -
D: -
CDR3: CASSQYRELVDTQYF
DNA: TGTGCCAGCAGCCAATATCGGGAGTTGGTAGATACGCAGTATTTT

J: TRBJ2-2
V: TRBV5-1
size: -
D: TRBD1
CDR3: CASSLSGTANTGELFF
DNA: TGCGCCAGCAGCCTGTCCGGGACAGCGAACACCGGGGAGCTGTTTTTT

J: TRBJ2-3
V: TRBV7-9
size: -
D: -
CDR3: CASSRALATDTQYF
DNA: TGTGCCAGCAGCCGTGCTCTGGCCACAGATACGCAGTATTTT

J: TRBJ2-7
V: TRBV27
size: few
D: -
CDR3: CASSSLLRGFRDEQYF
DNA: TGTGCCAGCAGTTCCCTCCTAAGGGGGTTTAGAGACGAGCAGTACTTC

J: TRBJ2-7
V: TRBV9
size: -
D: TRBD2
CDR3: CASSVAPAGGYEQYF
DNA: TGTGCCAGCAGCGTGGCCCCGGCGGGAGGCTACGAGCAGTACTTC

J: TRBJ1-1
V: TRBV11-3
size: -
D: -
CDR3: CASSLRMNTEAFF
DNA: TGTGCCAGCAGCTTGCGAATGAACACTGAAGCTTTCTTT

J: TRBJ2-4
V: TRBV28
size: -
D: TRBD1
CDR3: CASSVQGWSIQYF
DNA: TGTGCCAGCAGTGTACAGGGGTGGAGCATTCAGTACTTC

J: TRBJ1-2
V: TRBV14
size: -
D: -
CDR3: CASSQDRGYYGYTF
DNA: TGTGCCAGCAGCCAAGATAGGGGGTACTATGGCTACACCTTC

J: TRBJ2-7
V: TRBV6-6
size: -
D: TRBD1
CDR3: CASSLRQGYEQYF
DNA: TGTGCCAGCAGCCTACGACAGGGCTACGAGCAGTACTTC

J: TRBJ1-1
V: TRBV11-3
size: -
D: TRBD1
CDR3: CASSLGTGTGGKAFF
DNA: TGTGCCAGCAGCTTAGGCACCGGGACAGGGGGGAAAGCTTTCTTT

J: TRBJ2-7
V: TRBV6-5
size: -
D: TRBD2
CDR3: CASSQGTRVNEQYF
DNA: TGTGCCAGCAGCCAGGGGACTAGGGTGAACGAGCAGTACTTC

J: TRBJ2-7
V: TRBV4-1
size: -
D: -
CDR3: CASSQALTGVAYEQYF
DNA: TGCGCCAGCAGCCAGGCACTAACGGGGGTCGCCTACGAGCAGTACTTC

J: TRBJ2-2
V: TRBV11-3
size: once
D: TRBD2
CDR3: CASSRLAGAYTGELFF
DNA: TGTGCCAGCAGCCGACTAGCGGGGGCCTACACCGGGGAGCTGTTTTTT

J: TRBJ2-6
V: TRBV6-5
size: -
D: -
CDR3: CASSYSLPSLANVLTF
DNA: TGTGCCAGCAGTTACTCGTTGCCGAGCTTGGCCAACGTCCTGACTTTC

J: TRBJ2-1
V: TRBV4-2
size: -
D: TRBD2
CDR3: CASSQETSGSRVSDEQFF
DNA: TGTGCCAGCAGCCAAGAGACTAGCGGGAGTCGTGTAAGCGATGAGCAGTTCTTC

J: TRBJ2-1
V: TRBV5-6
size: -
D: TRBD2
CDR3: CASSETGTSGYNEQFF
DNA: TGTGCCAGCAGCGAGACCGGGACTAGCGGTTACAATGAGCAGTTCTTC

J: TRBJ2-3
V: TRBV19
size: -
D: TRBD2
CDR3: CASSIRGGATDTQYF
DNA: TGTGCCAGTAGTATCCGCGGGGGGGCCACAGATACGCAGTATTTT

J: TRBJ2-3
V: TRBV7-2
size: -
D: TRBD2
CDR3: CASSPTRTSGGGGTQYF
DNA: TGTGCCAGCAGCCCAACCAGGACTAGCGGGGGGGGTGGTACGCAGTATTTT

J: TRBJ2-2
V: TRBV27
size: -
D: TRBD2
CDR3: CASSLFSGSNTGELFF
DNA: TGTGCCAGCAGTTTATTTAGCGGGTCGAACACCGGGGAGCTGTTTTTT

J: TRBJ1-1
V: TRBV10-2
size: -
D: -
CDR3: CASSELGSAEAFF
DNA: TGCGCCAGCAGTGAGTTGGGTAGCGCTGAAGCTTTCTTT

J: TRBJ2-1
V: TRBV2
size: -
D: -
CDR3: CASSELLRGGWVLYNEQFF
DNA: TGTGCCAGCAGTGAACTATTGAGGGGGGGATGGGTCCTTTACAATGAGCAGTTCTTC

J: TRBJ2-5
V: TRBV5-1
size: -
D: -
CDR3: CASSLEQTQYF
DNA: TGCGCCAGCAGCTTGGAGCAGACCCAGTACTTC

J: TRBJ2-3
V: TRBV9
size: -
D: -
CDR3: CASSPSTDTQYF
DNA: TGTGCCAGCAGCCCGAGCACAGATACGCAGTATTTT

J: TRBJ2-4
V: TRBV30
size: -
D: -
CDR3: CAWSGGVNIQYF
DNA: TGTGCCTGGAGCGGAGGGGTAAACATTCAGTACTTC

J: TRBJ2-5
V: TRBV7-2
size: -
D: -
CDR3: CASSLARANSRRETQYF
DNA: TGTGCCAGCAGCTTAGCCAGGGCAAATTCACGCCGAGAGACCCAGTACTTC

J: TRBJ2-2
V: TRBV6-2/TRBV6-3
size: -
D: TRBD2
CDR3: CASSQLAGYGELFF
DNA: TGTGCCAGCAGCCAACTAGCGGGGTACGGGGAGCTGTTTTTT